This T cell receptor (beta chain) was found in a study of T cells expressing NK-cell markers. General study findings and limits: The contribution of dominant NKG2C+ clonotypes to CD8+ T cells in about six donors was 1.0-7.0%.

TCRdb re-called the 5' RACE reads and gives one entry per CDR3 protein, without DNA. The table lists over 250,000 distinct CDR3 sequences. Comments on this clonotype: As yet, its antigen is unknown.

The germline V gene encodes CDR1 SGHRS and CDR2 YFSETQ. The CDR3 extends over 13 amino acids. The chain joins TRBV5-1 to TRBJ1-1. This receptor was taken from a woman between 18 and 69 years old in good health. Sequencing was performed on blood T cells: a sorted CD56 or NKG2C T cell subset, CD4+ or CD8+ T cells, or bulk PBMC T cells (not recorded which). CDR3 loop: CASSLDSHTEAFF.